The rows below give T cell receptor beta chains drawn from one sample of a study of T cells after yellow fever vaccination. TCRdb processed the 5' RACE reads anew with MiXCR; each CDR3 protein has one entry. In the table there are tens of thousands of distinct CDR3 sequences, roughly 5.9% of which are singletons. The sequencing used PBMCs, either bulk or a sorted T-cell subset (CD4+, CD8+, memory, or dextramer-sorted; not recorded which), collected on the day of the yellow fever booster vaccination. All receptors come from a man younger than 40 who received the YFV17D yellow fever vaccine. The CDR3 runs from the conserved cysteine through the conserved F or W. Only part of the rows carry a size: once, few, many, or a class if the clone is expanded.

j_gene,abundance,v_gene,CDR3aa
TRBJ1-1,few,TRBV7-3,CASSLRGSNTEAFF
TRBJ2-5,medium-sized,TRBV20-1,CSGMRGEGETQYF
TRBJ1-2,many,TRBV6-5,CASSYSGQGLFTF
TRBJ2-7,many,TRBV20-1,CSASPGTGVIVGSYEQYF
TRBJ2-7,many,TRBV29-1,CSVTGTAISGEQYF
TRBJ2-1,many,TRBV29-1,CSVEESSHEQFF
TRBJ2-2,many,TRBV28,CASSSRLVGILRVNTGELFF
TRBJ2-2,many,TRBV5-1,CASTDLFTGELFF
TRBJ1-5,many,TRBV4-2,CASSQSYNSNQPQHF
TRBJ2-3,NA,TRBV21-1,CASSKGAPQGRPYSDTDTQYF
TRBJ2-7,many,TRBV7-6,CASSTAALTSGGYYEQYF
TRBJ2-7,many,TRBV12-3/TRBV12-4,CASSPPNSYEQYF
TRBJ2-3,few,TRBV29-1,CSLTKTSKADTQYF
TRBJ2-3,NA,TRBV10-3,CAITKTGATDTQYF
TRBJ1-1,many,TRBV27,CASSLSHRGTEAFF
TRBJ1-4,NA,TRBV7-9,CASSLAQGDPNEKLFF
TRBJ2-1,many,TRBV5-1,CASSLGPDNEQFF
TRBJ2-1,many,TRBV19,CASRGTSGSYGEQFF
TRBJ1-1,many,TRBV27,CASSLTGVGTEAFF
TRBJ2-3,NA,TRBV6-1,CASSTRNRATDTQYF
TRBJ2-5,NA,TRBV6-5,CASSYTSGDKETQYF
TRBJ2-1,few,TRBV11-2,CASSLGSGNEQFF
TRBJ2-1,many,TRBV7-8,CASSFLTAQALYNEQFF
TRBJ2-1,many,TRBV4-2,CASSQKKVNEQFF
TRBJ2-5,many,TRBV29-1,CSVASDMGSGETQYF
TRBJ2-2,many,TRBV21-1,CARLRRDCDTGELFF
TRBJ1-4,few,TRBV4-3,CASSQRGTSNEKLFF
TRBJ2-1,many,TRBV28,CASSFPRTSGYNEQFF
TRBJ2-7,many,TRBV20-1,CSARDMTSGGRTYEQYF
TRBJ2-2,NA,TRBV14,CASSQQLAGGTGELFF
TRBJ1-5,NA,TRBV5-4,CASSRGGAEPQHF
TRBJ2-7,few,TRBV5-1,CASSLSGSEQYF
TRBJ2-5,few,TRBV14,CASSQTYTTQYF
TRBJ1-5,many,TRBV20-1,CSARGQEPAGPQHF
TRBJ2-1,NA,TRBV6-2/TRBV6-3,CASSYQLAGEQFF
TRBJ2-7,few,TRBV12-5,CASATSNRDYEQYF
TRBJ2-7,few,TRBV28,CASSFYKGSYEQYF
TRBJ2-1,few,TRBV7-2,CASSSGPEQFF
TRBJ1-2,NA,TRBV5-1,CASSPYRSYGYTF
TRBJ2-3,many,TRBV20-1,CSARQGGKSTDTQYF
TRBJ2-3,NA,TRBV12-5,CASGRYRTSGTSTDTQYF
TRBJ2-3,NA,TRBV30,CAWRRGGSRLDTQYF